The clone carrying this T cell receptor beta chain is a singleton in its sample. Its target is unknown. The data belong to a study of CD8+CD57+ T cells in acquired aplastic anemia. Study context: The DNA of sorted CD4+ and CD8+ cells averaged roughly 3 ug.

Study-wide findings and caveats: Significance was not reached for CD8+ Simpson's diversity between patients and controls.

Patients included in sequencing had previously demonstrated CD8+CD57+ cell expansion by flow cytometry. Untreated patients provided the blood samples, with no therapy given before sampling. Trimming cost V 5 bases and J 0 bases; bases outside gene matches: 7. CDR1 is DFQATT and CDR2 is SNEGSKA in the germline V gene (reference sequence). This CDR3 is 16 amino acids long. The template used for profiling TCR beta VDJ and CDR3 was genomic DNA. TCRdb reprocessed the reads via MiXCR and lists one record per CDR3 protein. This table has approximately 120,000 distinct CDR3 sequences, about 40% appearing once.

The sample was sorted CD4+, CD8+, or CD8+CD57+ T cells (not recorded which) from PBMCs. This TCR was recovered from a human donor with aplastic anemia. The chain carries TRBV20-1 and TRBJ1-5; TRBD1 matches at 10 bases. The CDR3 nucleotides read TGCAGTGCTCAACTGGGACAGGGGAATAGCAATCAGCCCCAGCATTTT. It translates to CSAQLGQGNSNQPQHF.